This T cell receptor beta chain was recovered during a study of blood T cell repertoires in COVID-19. The V and J ends lost 2 bases and 6 bases respectively, with 10 bases between them. The CDR3 is 13 amino acids. Germline lookup yields CDR1 ENHRY and CDR2 SYGVKD. Assay used: immunoSEQ multiplex PCR; TCRdb lists only in-frame clones, some missing. This table holds tens of thousands of clones, 70% to 80% found once. This TCR came from a human donor in a cohort sampled during active COVID-19. The chain employs TRBV10-3 and TRBJ1-2, with TRBD1 as a possible D gene (6 bases). Sequenced material: peripheral blood. CDR3 in amino acids: CAISETPGDGYTF. The CDR3 DNA follows: TGTGCCATCAGTGAGACCCCAGGGGATGGCTACACCTTC.